What follows are 14 T cell receptor beta chains derived from one specimen sequenced in a study of blood T cell repertoires in COVID-19. Measured with immunoSEQ multiplex PCR; TCRdb has only the in-frame clones, and not every one. This sample has around 63,000 clones, with roughly 80% found just once. The specimen sequenced was peripheral blood. The receptors were gathered from a woman between 70 and 85 years old with acute or convalescent COVID-19.

The V and J genes are TRBV5-1 and TRBJ2-1; TRBD2 might be the D (7 bases). Germline CDR1 is SGHRS and CDR2 is YFSETQ. This CDR3 has 16 residues. Trimming took off 0 bases at V and 1 base at J, with 11 bases between the two ends. CDR3 region: CASSLAGGRSYNEQFF. The DNA of the CDR3 is TGCGCCAGCAGCTTGGCGGGGGGCCGGTCCTACAATGAGCAGTTCTTC.

The V and J genes are TRBV19 and TRBJ2-1, with 13 bases identical to TRBD2. The J segment lost 8 bases and the V segment lost 1 base, leaving 2 bases of the junction unmatched. The CDR3 covers 15 residues. In germline, CDR1 is LNHDA, CDR2 SQIVND (reference sequence). The CDR3 protein is CASSIVLAGGDEQFF. For the CDR3, the DNA is TGTGCCAGTAGTATAGTACTAGCGGGGGGGGATGAGCAGTTCTTC. Full variable domain (outside the CDR3, taken from reference TRBV19 and TRBJ2-1): DGGITQSPKYLFRKEGQNVTLSCEQNLNHDAMYWYRQDPGQGLRLIYYSQIVNDFQKGDIAEGYSVSREKKESFPLTVTSAQKNPTAFYLCASSIVLAGGDEQFFGPGTRLTVL.

The V call is TRBV11-2, the J call TRBJ2-4; D gene uncertain. V was pared by 5 bases and J by 10 bases, with 18 bases between. Germline CDR1 is SGHAT and CDR2 is FQNNGV. The CDR3 consists of 14 residues. DNA of the CDR3: TGTGCCAGCAGCCCCTCTCCGGGTATTCGGATTCAGTACTTC. It yields the protein CASSPSPGIRIQYF.

The chain joins TRBV6-4 to TRBJ1-1, with D perhaps matching TRBD1 (5 bases). Trimming removed 3 bases at V and 0 bases at J, with 8 bases between. The CDR3 has 14 amino acids. Germline values: CDR1 MRHNA, CDR2 SNTAGT. CDR3 DNA sequence: TGTGCCAGCAGTGAGAAGGGGCTGAACACTGAAGCTTTCTTT. Residues: CASSEKGLNTEAFF.

The J gene is TRBJ1-5, the V gene TRBV20-1, with D perhaps matching TRBD1 (5 bases). CDR3 size: 16 residues. Deletions cut 3 bases from V and 3 bases from J, with 18 bases between. In germline, CDR1 is DFQATT, CDR2 SNEGSKA (reference sequence). In DNA form, the CDR3 reads TGCAGTGCTAGTCTTCCTTCCGGCAGGGTCAATCAGCCCCAGCATTTT. Translating gives CSASLPSGRVNQPQHF.

The chain uses TRBV6-5 and TRBJ2-3, with D uncertain. The germline V and J ends were trimmed by 2 bases and 2 bases, with 5 bases remaining between them. CDR1 and CDR2 (germline): MNHEY, SVGAGI. CDR3 length equals 13 residues. CDR3 loop: CASSYDNTDTQYF. The CDR3 DNA follows: TGTGCCAGCAGTTACGACAACACAGATACGCAGTATTTT.

The chain links TRBV24-1 to TRBJ2-3; D is possibly TRBD1 (5 bases). CDR1 is KGHDR, CDR2 SFDVKD, per germline. V was cut by 3 bases and J by 0 bases, with 12 bases left in between. The CDR3 consists of 16 residues. CDR3 residues: CATSDAGSSSTDTQYF. The CDR3 nucleotides read TGTGCCACCAGTGATGCAGGGTCCTCTAGCACAGATACGCAGTATTTT.

The J gene is TRBJ2-5, the V gene TRBV20-1; D is unclear. V dropped 1 base and J dropped 4 bases, with 4 bases sitting between them. The CDR3 sequence is 11 residues long. Germline V gives CDR1 DFQATT, CDR2 SNEGSKA (reference sequence). This chain's CDR3 is CSARGGETQYF. The CDR3 DNA is TGCAGTGCTAGAGGCGGAGAGACCCAGTACTTC.

This clone was detected only once. This chain connects TRBV27 to TRBJ2-2; D gene ambiguous. The CDR3 totals 18 residues. Germline V gene sequence: CDR1 MNHEY, CDR2 SMNVEV (reference sequence). Trimming removed 10 bases at V and 2 bases at J, with 26 bases between. CDR3 region: CATKGRVSSVRNTGELFF. CDR3 nucleotides: TGTGCCACGAAAGGCCGGGTAAGCTCGGTCAGAAACACCGGGGAGCTGTTTTTT.

V usage is TRBV11-3 and J usage is TRBJ2-5, with TRBD1 identical over 10 bases. Germline V gene lookup returns CDR1 SGHNT and CDR2 YENEEA. J gave up 5 bases and V 5 bases, and 8 bases lay outside the gene matches. There are 15 residues in the CDR3. The CDR3 DNA reads TGTGCCAGCAGCCGCGGACAGGGGGTCTTGGAGACCCAGTACTTC. This gives the protein CASSRGQGVLETQYF.

Relative to its sample, this clone is large (0.1 to 1%). The CDR3 nucleotides read TGTGCCACCAGTTACAGGGGCGAAAAGTACGAGCAGTACTTC. Encoded protein: CATSYRGEKYEQYF. The J gene is TRBJ2-7, the V gene TRBV24-1; 7 nucleotides line up with TRBD1. Trimming at V came to 6 bases and at J to 4 bases, leaving 8 bases not matched to a gene. The CDR3 extends over 14 amino acids. CDR1 and CDR2 (germline): KGHDR, SFDVKD.

V is TRBV7-2 and J is TRBJ2-5; TRBD1 might be the D (6 bases). CDR1 and CDR2 (germline): SGHTA, FQGNSA. The CDR3 runs 14 residues. Trimming took 1 base from V and 4 from J, leaving 10 bases between them. The CDR3 DNA reads as TGTGCCAGCAGCTTAGGGACAGATTCAGAGACCCAGTACTTC. Translation gives CASSLGTDSETQYF.

The chain carries TRBV3-1 (or the pseudogene TRBV3-2) and TRBJ1-4, with 8 bases that match TRBD1. Trimming removed 0 bases from V and 7 bases from J; junction bases left unmatched: 7. Germline CDR1 LGHDT, CDR2 YNNKEL (reference sequence). The CDR3 loop spans 16 amino acids. The CDR3 sequence is CASSQEQVRGLEKLFF. The DNA of the CDR3 is TGTGCCAGCAGCCAAGAACAGGTCAGGGGGCTTGAAAAACTGTTTTTT.

The V and J genes are TRBV5-1 and TRBJ2-5; D unresolved. Trimming took off 7 bases at V and 7 bases at J, with 14 bases between the two ends. CDR1 and CDR2 from the germline V gene are SGHRS and YFSETQ. The CDR3 has 12 residues. The CDR3 DNA sequence: TGCGCCAGCTCTTCCCAAGGCGGGACCCAGTACTTC. Residues: CASSSQGGTQYF.